The sequence of this T cell receptor beta chain was determined in a study of cytomegalovirus exposure and HLA in healthy donors. This clone was counted once. The PCR employed 60 Vbeta primers together with 13 Jbeta primers. Measured with immunoSEQ multiplex PCR; TCRdb has only the in-frame clones, and not every one. Of about 180,000 clones in the sample, around 81% were seen once. The CDR3 consists of 16 residues. CDR1 and CDR2 (germline): MGHRA, YSYEKL. V gave up 3 bases and J gave up 6 bases, with 18 bases separating them. Sample: PBMCs. The TCR originated in a woman aged 18-30 years in good health and CMV-seropositive. The chain is built from TRBV4-1 and TRBJ2-1, with a tentative D call TRBD2 (7 bases). The CDR3 DNA reads TGCGCCAGCAGCCACACATCACGGGGGGCCGTCAATGAGCAGTTCTTC. It specifies CASSHTSRGAVNEQFF.